These T cell receptor beta chains were read from a single sample in a study of beta chain features in type 1 diabetes. The assay was immunoSEQ multiplex PCR, and TCRdb's table has in-frame clones only and misses some. The sample records approximately 380,000 clones, over 12% being singletons. The material sequenced was naive CD4+ T cells from blood. The receptors derive from a woman aged 18-29 years in good health. The CDR3 runs from the conserved cysteine through the conserved F or W. The order of the fields is D gene, J gene, V gene, clone size, CDR3 protein, CDR3 DNA. D genes are given only for firm matches. Not all rows give a size; the values are once, few, many and, for expanded clones, a class.

- TRBJ1-1 TRBV2 few CASSRRWQRNGFPEAFF TGTGCCAGCAGTCGACGGTGGCAGAGAAACGGGTTCCCTGAAGCTTTCTTT
- TRBJ1-1 TRBV5-1 once CASSLGGGGMNTEAFF TGCGCCAGCAGCTTGGGGGGAGGGGGGATGAACACTGAAGCTTTCTTT
- TRBJ1-2 TRBV7-3 few CASSLGGTNYGYTF TGTGCCAGCAGCTTAGGAGGGACTAACTATGGCTACACCTTC
TRBD2 TRBJ2-7 TRBV9 few CASSGVTSGRVYEQYF TGTGCCAGCAGCGGGGTCACTAGCGGGAGAGTCTACGAGCAGTACTTC
TRBD2 TRBJ2-2 TRBV9 - CASSLVAGLTGELFF TGTGCCAGCAGCTTGGTAGCGGGACTCACCGGGGAGCTGTTTTTT
TRBD1 TRBJ2-7 TRBV30 - CAWTTGTASYEQYF TGTGCCTGGACCACCGGGACAGCTTCCTACGAGCAGTACTTC
TRBD2 TRBJ2-3 TRBV7-9 - CASSPTTRTSGTDTQYF TGTGCCAGCTCCCCTACAACGCGGACTAGCGGCACAGATACGCAGTATTTT
- TRBJ1-1 TRBV11-3 - CASSAQSGTEAFF TGTGCCAGCAGCGCCCAGTCGGGAACTGAAGCTTTCTTT
TRBD1 TRBJ1-1 TRBV7-2 - CASSKGTGLAFF TGTGCCAGCAGCAAAGGGACAGGGTTGGCTTTCTTT
- TRBJ2-1 TRBV14 - CASSPNYNEQFF TGTGCCAGCAGCCCCAACTACAATGAGCAGTTCTTC
TRBD2 TRBJ2-1 TRBV7-2 - CASSLSGSRQFF TGTGCCAGCAGCTTGAGCGGGAGTAGGCAGTTCTTC
- TRBJ2-1 TRBV5-1 - CASSPTDTLLGDEQFF TGCGCCAGCAGCCCAACCGACACCCTCCTGGGCGATGAGCAGTTCTTC
- TRBJ2-5 TRBV30 few CAWSGRSRDPQYF TGTGCCTGGAGTGGCAGGTCAAGAGATCCCCAGTACTTC
TRBD1 TRBJ2-7 TRBV5-1 - CASSKDRARNEQYF TGCGCCAGCAGCAAGGACAGGGCTAGGAACGAGCAGTACTTC
- TRBJ2-7 TRBV13 few CASSFLYEQYF TGTGCCAGCAGCTTTTTATACGAGCAGTACTTC
- TRBJ2-1 TRBV9 - CASSVAGSLKNEQFF TGTGCCAGCAGCGTAGCAGGGTCGCTGAAAAATGAGCAGTTCTTC
- TRBJ2-2 TRBV29-1 - CSVGDGELFF TGCAGCGTTGGCGACGGGGAGCTGTTTTTT
TRBD2 TRBJ2-7 TRBV7-9 few CASSPRTGTSGYYEQYF TGTGCCAGCAGCCCCAGGACCGGGACTAGCGGGTACTACGAGCAGTACTTC
TRBD2 TRBJ2-1 TRBV7-9 few CASSPGLAGYNEQFF TGTGCCAGCAGCCCTGGACTAGCGGGGTACAATGAGCAGTTCTTC
- TRBJ2-6 TRBV28 - CASSPRGRSGANVLTF TGTGCCAGCAGTCCAAGGGGCCGCTCTGGGGCCAACGTCCTGACTTTC
- TRBJ2-5 TRBV7-9 - CASSLGGGERETQYF TGTGCCAGCAGCCTAGGGGGAGGAGAGAGGGAGACCCAGTACTTC
TRBD2 TRBJ2-6 TRBV7-2 - CASSPLAGISGANVLTF TGTGCCAGCAGCCCACTAGCGGGAATCTCTGGGGCCAACGTCCTGACTTTC
- TRBJ2-7 TRBV7-2 - CASSLEGPREQYF TGTGCCAGCAGCTTAGAGGGGCCACGAGAGCAGTACTTC
TRBD2 TRBJ2-1 TRBV15 - CATSRTSGSYNEQFF TGTGCCACCAGCAGAACTAGCGGGTCCTACAATGAGCAGTTCTTC
- TRBJ1-1 TRBV7-9 - CASSYGRGVNTEAFF TGTGCCAGCAGCTACGGACGGGGGGTGAACACTGAAGCTTTCTTT
TRBD2 TRBJ2-1 TRBV4-3 - CASSPPPLAGGPNEQFF TGCGCCAGCAGCCCGCCGCCCCTAGCGGGAGGGCCCAATGAGCAGTTCTTC
TRBD2 TRBJ2-3 TRBV7-9 few CASSSVAGSTDTQYF TGTGCCAGCAGCTCGGTAGCGGGGAGCACAGATACGCAGTATTTT
TRBD1 TRBJ1-4 TRBV29-1 - CSVEGQGEEKLFF TGCAGCGTTGAAGGACAGGGCGAAGAAAAACTGTTTTTT
- TRBJ1-5 TRBV27 - CASSLRGRGNQPQHF TGTGCCAGCAGTTTAAGAGGGCGCGGCAATCAGCCCCAGCATTTT
TRBD2 TRBJ2-5 TRBV30 few CAWSVYGIAGTHETQYF TGTGCCTGGAGTGTCTACGGGATAGCGGGAACCCATGAGACCCAGTACTTC
TRBD2 TRBJ2-1 TRBV4-3 - CASSQGMGRGGMDEQFF TGCGCCAGCAGCCAAGGGATGGGTCGCGGGGGTATGGATGAGCAGTTCTTC
TRBD1 TRBJ1-5 TRBV6-1 few CASSEVTQGRKQSAAQHF TGTGCCAGCAGTGAAGTAACACAGGGGAGGAAGCAATCAGCGGCCCAGCATTTT
- TRBJ1-1 TRBV2 - CASLLGVTEAFF TGTGCCAGCCTGCTCGGGGTTACTGAAGCTTTCTTT
TRBD1 TRBJ1-5 TRBV19 few CASAWTGGQSNQPQHF TGTGCCAGTGCTTGGACAGGTGGACAAAGCAATCAGCCCCAGCATTTT
- TRBJ1-1 TRBV29-1 - CSVARRLNTEAFF TGCAGCGTTGCACGGCGGCTGAACACTGAAGCTTTCTTT
TRBD1 TRBJ2-7 TRBV9 few CASSPPLGQNSYEQYF TGTGCCAGCAGCCCCCCCCTGGGACAGAATTCCTACGAGCAGTACTTC
TRBD1 TRBJ2-7 TRBV5-6 - CASSWGQGRYEQYF TGTGCCAGCAGCTGGGGACAGGGAAGGTACGAGCAGTACTTC
- TRBJ1-2 TRBV28 few CASSPDTAGGYTF TGTGCCAGCAGTCCGGACACTGCCGGTGGCTACACCTTC
- TRBJ2-7 TRBV4-3 - CASSQESGRGREQYF TGCGCCAGCAGCCAAGAATCAGGGCGGGGTCGAGAGCAGTACTTC
- TRBJ1-3 TRBV7-7 few CASSPGISGNTIYF TGTGCTAGCAGCCCAGGAATCTCTGGAAACACCATATATTTT
TRBD2 TRBJ2-4 TRBV30 - CAWSVLAGAKNIQYF TGTGCCTGGAGTGTCCTAGCGGGGGCCAAAAACATTCAGTACTTC
TRBD1 TRBJ2-5 TRBV27 - CASSLTGGWETQYF TGTGCCAGCAGTTTGACAGGGGGCTGGGAGACCCAGTACTTC
- TRBJ2-6 TRBV2 - CASSLPGSGANVLTF TGTGCCAGCAGTCTACCGGGGTCAGGGGCCAACGTCCTGACTTTC
TRBD2 TRBJ2-5 TRBV4-1 - CASSLLGLAGVETQYF TGCGCCAGCAGCCTTCTGGGACTAGCGGGAGTAGAGACCCAGTACTTC
- TRBJ2-1 TRBV15 - CATSPTQTGIYNEQFF TGTGCCACCAGCCCCACACAGACGGGGATCTACAATGAGCAGTTCTTC
- TRBJ2-1 TRBV19 few CASSSNEPGLAQFF TGTGCCAGTAGCTCGAATGAACCGGGACTCGCACAGTTCTTC
- TRBJ2-1 TRBV7-3 - CASSSGRGVGYNEQFF TGTGCCAGCAGCAGCGGGCGGGGTGTTGGCTACAATGAGCAGTTCTTC
TRBD1 TRBJ2-1 TRBV29-1 - CSVRKGQGWHEQFF TGCAGCGTTAGGAAGGGACAGGGATGGCATGAGCAGTTCTTC
TRBD1 TRBJ1-2 TRBV10-3 few CAISRQGYGYTF TGTGCCATCAGTCGACAGGGCTATGGCTACACCTTC
- TRBJ2-4 TRBV28 few CASSTYRANIQYF TGTGCCAGCAGTACCTACAGGGCTAACATTCAGTACTTC
TRBD2 TRBJ2-1 TRBV4-1 - CASSQDLGTSGIYNEQFF TGCGCCAGCAGCCAAGATTTGGGGACTAGCGGGATTTACAATGAGCAGTTCTTC
- TRBJ1-1 TRBV18 - CASSPLTVRNTEAFF TGTGCCAGCTCACCATTAACGGTACGGAACACTGAAGCTTTCTTT
- TRBJ1-5 TRBV19 few CASSWGGRNYNQPQHF TGTGCCAGTAGTTGGGGGGGACGGAATTACAATCAGCCCCAGCATTTT
TRBD2 TRBJ2-7 TRBV6-5 - CASSSTSGIYEQYF TGTGCCAGCAGTTCGACTAGCGGGATCTACGAGCAGTACTTC